These 12 T cell receptor beta chains share one sample of origin, sequenced in a study of blood T cells in healthy people across ages. Primed by a sample-barcoded 5' primer and a J-beta primer mix, a second PCR proceeded for roughly 6 to 12 cycles. Using its own MiXCR run on the 5' RACE reads, TCRdb lists one record per CDR3 protein. The table includes approximately 780,000 distinct CDR3 sequences, more than 25% detected once. The sample was also linked to a second study, of T cells of mothers and their children.

The sample was blood. These TCRs come from a boy aged 5-17 years in good health.

This clonotype came up a few times. This chain connects TRBV6-5 to TRBJ2-5; possible D gene TRBD2, 5 bases. Trimming left V 7 bases short and J 7 bases short, with 22 bases between. CDR1 is MNHEY and CDR2 is SVGAGI in the germline V gene. The CDR3 covers 15 residues. This CDR3 reads CASTSGERGGGTQYF. CDR3 bases: TGTGCCAGCACCAGCGGAGAGCGTGGAGGTGGGACCCAGTACTTC.

The chain couples TRBV15 to TRBJ1-1, with no clear D. The germline V gene encodes CDR1 LNHNV and CDR2 YYDKDF (reference sequence). With 6 bases removed from V and 6 bases from J, the gap between germline ends came to 23 bases. The CDR3 extends over 16 amino acids. The CDR3 loop is CATSIGPGVPWAEAFF. In DNA form, the CDR3 reads TGTGCCACCAGTATCGGTCCTGGAGTGCCCTGGGCTGAAGCTTTCTTT.

The V gene is TRBV11-1, the J gene TRBJ1-1; 11 bases map to TRBD1. The CDR3 extends over 16 amino acids. Per germline, CDR1 SGHAT and CDR2 FQDESV (reference sequence). With 4 bases clipped from V and 8 bases from J, the junction kept 12 bases outside the gene matches. The DNA for the CDR3 is TGTGCCAGCAGCTCCGGAAGGGGACAGGGGGAAAACGAAGCTTTCTTT. It is translated as CASSSGRGQGENEAFF.

This chain links TRBV7-2 with TRBJ2-5; the match to TRBD2 covers 7 bases. The end of the DNA aligns better with TRBJ2-1, so the J call may be wrong. Germline V gene sequence: CDR1 SGHTA, CDR2 FQGNSA. The CDR3 contains 14 residues. In DNA form, the CDR3 reads TGTGCCAGCAGCTTGACTAGCACCTTCAATGAGCAGTTCTTC. This codes for CASSLTSTFNEQFF.

The CDR3 loop reads CSVPRRTGSNEQFF. The CDR3 DNA reads TGCAGCGTTCCCCGCAGGACAGGGAGTAATGAGCAGTTCTTC. This chain uses TRBV29-1 with TRBJ2-1; TRBD1 matches 8 bases. V shed 5 bases and J 7 bases; nucleotides not matched to a gene: 10. Looked up from germline, CDR1 is SQVTM and CDR2 is ANQGSEA. CDR3 length: 14 residues.

This clonotype came up a few times. This rearrangement joins TRBV5-1 to TRBJ2-5, with 13 bases aligning to TRBD2. Looked up from germline, CDR1 is SGHRS and CDR2 is YFSETQ. V lost 4 bases, J lost 0 bases, and 6 bases stayed unmatched. CDR3 length: 17 residues. The CDR3 reads CASSAVTSGGYQETQYF. DNA of the CDR3: TGCGCCAGCAGCGCGGTGACTAGCGGGGGGTACCAAGAGACCCAGTACTTC. The full variable domain, its missing parts supplied by reference TRBV5-1 and TRBJ2-5, is KAGVTQTPRYLIKTRGQQVTLSCSPISGHRSVSWYQQTPGQGLQFLFEYFSETQRNKGNFPGRFSGRQFSNSRSEMNVSTLELGDSALYLCASSAVTSGGYQETQYFGPGTRLLVL.

This clonotype was detected only once. This CDR3 is CASSPLTAGARIETQYF. The CDR3 nucleotides are TGTGCCAGCAGCCCTCTCACCGCGGGGGCTCGTATTGAGACCCAGTACTTC. This sequence joins TRBV12-3 or TRBV12-4 and TRBJ2-5; maybe TRBD2 (7 bases). V was clipped by 6 bases and J by 5 bases, with 25 bases between them. This CDR3 has 17 amino acids.

This clonotype was seen only a few times. One end of the junction does not line up with germline, which may come from a read error. The chain recombines TRBV5-1 with TRBJ2-1; 7 positions agree with TRBD1. Germline V gene lookup returns CDR1 SGHRS and CDR2 YFSETQ. The CDR3 covers 13 residues. The CDR3 DNA reads as TGCGCTAGCAAGGTGACAGGGATGAATGAGCAGTTCTTC. It encodes CASKVTGMNEQFF.

This chain uses TRBV5-1 with TRBJ1-1; the D gene is possibly TRBD1 (5 bases). Between the trimmed V and J ends, which lost 8 bases and 4 bases, there was a span of 15 bases. CDR3 length: 13 residues. Germline V gives CDR1 SGHRS, CDR2 YFSETQ. This CDR3 reads CASTGATGTEAFF. The CDR3 nucleotides are TGCGCCAGTACCGGGGCCACGGGCACTGAAGCTTTCTTT.

The rearrangement links TRBV11-2 to TRBJ2-7; 12 bases map to TRBD2. CDR1 and CDR2 (germline): SGHAT, FQNNGV. The junction had 9 bases not matched to a gene; V was cut back by 5 bases and J by 1 base. The length of the CDR3 is 17 residues. CDR3 nucleotides: TGTGCCAGCAGCCCTAGCGGACTAGCGGGGCTTTCCTACGAGCAGTACTTC. It codes for CASSPSGLAGLSYEQYF.

This chain connects TRBV7-2 to TRBJ2-7; D may be TRBD1 (6 bases). Trimming pared 5 bases from V and 5 bases from J, leaving 16 bases between. The CDR3 is 14 residues long. Germline V gene data show CDR1 as SGHTA and CDR2 as FQGNSA. CDR3 DNA sequence: TGTGCCAGCAGCCCAAACAGGGTTGTAGACGAGCAGTACTTC. This codes for CASSPNRVVDEQYF.

This chain joins TRBV12-3 or TRBV12-4 and TRBJ2-3; D is perhaps TRBD2 (5 bases). The CDR3 runs 14 residues. The ends were cut back, 3 bases at V and 7 bases at J, with 14 bases in the middle. The chain's CDR3 is CASSFPGLANTQYF. CDR3 nucleotides: TGTGCCAGCAGTTTCCCAGGACTGGCAAATACGCAGTATTTT.